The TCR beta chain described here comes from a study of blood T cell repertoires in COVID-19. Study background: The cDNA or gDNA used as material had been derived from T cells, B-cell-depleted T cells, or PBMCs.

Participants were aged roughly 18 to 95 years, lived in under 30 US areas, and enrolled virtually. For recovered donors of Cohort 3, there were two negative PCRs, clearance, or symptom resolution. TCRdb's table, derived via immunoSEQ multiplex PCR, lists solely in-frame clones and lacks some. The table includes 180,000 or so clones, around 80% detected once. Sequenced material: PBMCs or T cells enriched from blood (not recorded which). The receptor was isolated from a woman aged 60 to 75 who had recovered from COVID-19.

CDR3 residues: CASSRTSGGIDQETQYF. CDR3 sequence (DNA): TGTGCCAGCAGCCGCACTAGCGGGGGCATCGACCAAGAGACCCAGTACTTC. The V gene is TRBV3-1 (or the pseudogene TRBV3-2), the J gene TRBJ2-5, with 11 bases matching TRBD2. CDR1 and CDR2 (germline): LGHDT, YNNKEL (reference sequence). V trimming: 4 bases; J trimming: 0 bases; junction bases outside the gene matches: 7. This CDR3 spans 17 amino acids.